Presented here are 25 T cell receptor beta chains from one specimen sequenced in a study of long-term antiretroviral therapy in people with HIV. Researchers report immunoSEQ v3.0 was run at survey level. TCRdb keeps only in-frame clones here, not all; method: immunoSEQ multiplex PCR. Among around 2,700 clones listed, 70% to 80% were seen once. The sample was unsorted PBMCs, taken 0.4 years before starting antiretroviral therapy. These TCRs come from a woman between 40 and 55 years old with HIV.

This clone was observed a handful of times. The CDR3 is CASSPMNREGTEAFF. The CDR3, as DNA: TGTGCCAGCTCACCAATGAACAGGGAGGGGACTGAAGCTTTCTTT. J is TRBJ1-1 and V is TRBV18, with D maybe TRBD1 (6 bases). V was shortened by 2 bases and J by 5 bases, with 15 bases between the two germline ends. This CDR3 contains 15 residues. Germline CDR1 and CDR2: KGHSH and LQKENI.

The chain recombines TRBV10-1 with TRBJ1-5; D not certain. Trimming shortened V by 4 bases and J by 2 bases, and 12 bases separated the two germline ends. The CDR3 covers 15 residues. Germline V gives CDR1 WNHNN, CDR2 SYGVQD (reference sequence). In nucleotides, the CDR3 is TGCGCCAGCAGTGTGCCTACCCGGGGCAATCAGCCCCAGCATTTT. It yields the protein CASSVPTRGNQPQHF.

J is TRBJ2-7 and V is TRBV19; tentatively, D is TRBD1 or TRBD2 (5 bases each). Germline assignment: CDR1 LNHDA and CDR2 SQIVND (reference sequence). Trimming shortened V by 4 bases and J by 2 bases, and 15 bases separated the two germline ends. This CDR3 is 15 amino acids long. The CDR3 region is CASSRRGPTTYEQYF. CDR3 coding DNA: TGTGCCAGTAGTAGACGGGGCCCTACAACCTACGAGCAGTACTTC.

V and J are TRBV6-5 and TRBJ2-3; D might be TRBD1 or TRBD2, each matching 5 bases. This CDR3 is built from 15 residues. The V and J ends lost 5 bases and 2 bases respectively, with 14 bases between them. Germline CDR1 is MNHEY and CDR2 is SVGAGI. CDR3 nucleotide sequence: TGTGCCAGCAGTACCCCGGGACGTAACACAGATACGCAGTATTTT. It specifies CASSTPGRNTDTQYF.

The V and J genes are TRBV9 and TRBJ2-1, with TRBD2 matching over 12 bases. CDR3 length: 14 residues. The germline gives CDR1 SGDLS, CDR2 YYNGEE. V lost 6 bases to trimming and J lost 8 bases; unmatched junction nucleotides: 6. In nucleotides, the CDR3 is TGTGCCAGCAACAGACTAGCGGGGGACCATGAGCAGTTCTTC. It translates to CASNRLAGDHEQFF.

The chain employs TRBV7-9 and TRBJ2-5; no reliable D call. Germline assignment: CDR1 SEHNR and CDR2 FQNEAQ (reference sequence). CDR3 length: 13 residues. V was pared by 2 bases and J by 4 bases, with 8 bases between. CDR3 DNA: TGTGCCAGCAGCTTATACAGCATAGAGACCCAGTACTTC. This encodes CASSLYSIETQYF.

The V gene is TRBV29-1, the J gene TRBJ2-2; a possible D gene is TRBD1 (6 bases). The V gene lost 3 bases and the J gene lost 1 base, with 9 bases spanning the gap. The germline gives CDR1 SQVTM, CDR2 ANQGSEA. The CDR3 has 14 residues. The chain's CDR3 is CSVEVTGNTGELFF. CDR3 sequence (DNA): TGCAGCGTTGAGGTGACAGGGAACACCGGGGAGCTGTTTTTT.

The chain carries TRBV2 and TRBJ2-3; D unclear. This CDR3 comprises 10 residues. The germline V gene encodes CDR1 SNHLY and CDR2 FYNNEI. Trimming pared 10 bases from V and 3 bases from J, leaving 5 bases between. The CDR3 DNA reads TGTGCCACCGAAACAGATACGCAGTATTTT. Its translation: CATETDTQYF.

This chain joins TRBV5-1 and TRBJ2-1; 13 nucleotides agree with TRBD2. Germline V gives CDR1 SGHRS, CDR2 YFSETQ. Trimming cost V 0 bases and J 1 base; bases outside gene matches: 4. The CDR3 spans 18 residues. DNA of the CDR3: TGCGCCAGCAGCTTGGGGGGACTAGCGGGATGGTCCTACAATGAGCAGTTCTTC. Protein: CASSLGGLAGWSYNEQFF.

This chain uses TRBV7-9 with TRBJ1-3; a weak D match, TRBD1 (5 bases). CDR3 length equals 16 residues. V lost 7 bases, J lost 7 bases, and 23 bases lay in between. CDR1 is SEHNR, CDR2 FQNEAQ, per germline (reference sequence). Here the CDR3 DNA reads TGTGCCAGCACCGATACCGCGGGGGGGTGGAGTAACACCATATATTTT. Its protein product is CASTDTAGGWSNTIYF.

The CDR3: CASSFGQGSSYNEQFF. DNA of the CDR3: TGTGCCAGCAGCTTTGGACAGGGAAGCTCCTACAATGAGCAGTTCTTC. V usage is TRBV11-2 and J usage is TRBJ2-1, with 8 bases fitting TRBD1. CDR3 size: 16 residues. Germline CDR1 SGHAT, CDR2 FQNNGV. Germline trimming cut 3 bases from V and 0 bases from J; bases unmatched to any gene: 4. Variable domain in full (rest from reference TRBV11-2 and TRBJ2-1): EAGVAQSPRYKIIEKRQSVAFWCNPISGHATLYWYQQILGQGPKLLIQFQNNGVVDDSQLPKDRFSAERLKGVDSTLKIQPAKLEDSAVYLCASSFGQGSSYNEQFFGPGTRLTVL.

The chain combines TRBV28 with TRBJ1-5, with D unclear. Germline V gives CDR1 MDHEN, CDR2 SYDVKM. V was cut by 7 bases and J by 1 base, with 2 bases left in between. The CDR3 is 11 amino acids. The chain's CDR3 is CASMSNQPQHF. The DNA for the CDR3 is TGTGCCAGCATGAGCAATCAGCCCCAGCATTTT.

This clone was seen a single time. The chain couples TRBV5-6 to TRBJ2-3; D uncertain. Trimming removed 3 bases from V and 6 bases from J, with 14 bases in between. CDR3 length: 14 amino acids. Germline lookup yields CDR1 SGHDT and CDR2 YYEEEE. As DNA, the CDR3 is TGTGCCAGCAGCTCCCACCTCTTATCGGATACGCAGTATTTT. It is translated as CASSSHLLSDTQYF.

The rearrangement uses TRBV5-5 and TRBJ2-1, with D tentatively TRBD1 or TRBD2 (5 bases each). CDR3 size: 13 residues. The germline V gene has CDR1 SGHKS and CDR2 YYEKEE (reference sequence). V was shortened by 2 bases and J by 6 bases, with 9 bases between the two germline ends. CDR3: CASSLWDGNEQFF. CDR3 coding DNA: TGTGCCAGCAGCTTATGGGACGGCAATGAGCAGTTCTTC.

The gene calls are TRBV5-1 and TRBJ2-5; no firm D call. From germline, CDR1 is SGHRS and CDR2 YFSETQ. V gave up 0 bases and J gave up 4 bases, with 4 bases separating them. The CDR3 spans 12 residues. The CDR3 DNA sequence: TGCGCCAGCAGCTTGGCCGGAGAGACCCAGTACTTC. Encoded protein: CASSLAGETQYF.

V and J are TRBV2 and TRBJ1-3; D unclear. Between the trimmed V and J ends, which lost 2 bases and 0 bases, there was a span of 8 bases. This CDR3 contains 15 residues. Germline CDR1 SNHLY, CDR2 FYNNEI. The CDR3 region has the DNA TGTGCCAGCAGTGAAAGCAGCAGCTCTGGAAACACCATATATTTT. As protein: CASSESSSSGNTIYF. Full variable domain (missing parts from reference TRBV2 and TRBJ1-3): EPEVTQTPSHQVTQMGQEVILRCVPISNHLYFYWYRQILGQKVEFLVSFYNNEISEKSEIFDDQFSVERPDGSNFTLKIRSTKLEDSAMYFCASSESSSSGNTIYFGEGSWLTVV.

The CDR3 protein is CASSFQGRFYNEQFF. The CDR3 DNA is TGTGCCAGCAGTTTCCAGGGAAGATTCTACAATGAGCAGTTCTTC. V and J are TRBV28 and TRBJ2-1; TRBD1 might be the D (5 bases). Germline assignment: CDR1 MDHEN and CDR2 SYDVKM. The CDR3 sequence is 15 residues long. V was cut by 3 bases and J by 3 bases, with 12 bases left in between.

The chain links TRBV18 to TRBJ2-1; D possibly uses TRBD1 or TRBD2 (5 bases each). The CDR3 length is 14 residues. The germline V and J ends were trimmed by 3 bases and 4 bases, with 10 bases remaining between them. Germline CDR1 reads KGHSH; CDR2 reads LQKENI. In nucleotides, the CDR3 is TGTGCCAGCTCACCGGTTGAGGGGTACAATGAGCAGTTCTTC. Translation gives CASSPVEGYNEQFF.

The rearrangement uses TRBV13 and TRBJ1-5; no clear D gene. The germline V gene encodes CDR1 PRHDT and CDR2 FYEKMQ (reference sequence). This CDR3 contains 14 residues. V lost 5 bases, J lost 3 bases, and 11 bases lay in between. CDR3 nucleotides: TGTGCCAGCAGCATCGGACGGGTCAATCAGCCCCAGCATTTT. Protein: CASSIGRVNQPQHF.

V is TRBV15 and J is TRBJ2-7; 12 nucleotides align to TRBD2. Losses at the gene ends were 4 bases for V and 6 bases for J; bases not matched to a gene: 4. Germline V gene lookup returns CDR1 LNHNV and CDR2 YYDKDF (reference sequence). The CDR3 has 14 amino acids. In nucleotides, the CDR3 is TGTGCCACCAGCACTAGCGGGAGGGCCGCCGAGCAGTACTTC. It encodes CATSTSGRAAEQYF.

The chain is built from TRBV27 and TRBJ1-5, with 8 bases that match TRBD1. The CDR3 is made up of 14 amino acids. Germline values: CDR1 MNHEY, CDR2 SMNVEV (reference sequence). V shed 6 bases and J 6 bases; nucleotides not matched to a gene: 7. The CDR3 DNA reads TGTGCCAGCAGACCAGGGGGCGCAGGTCAGCCCCAGCATTTT. As protein: CASRPGGAGQPQHF.

The V gene is TRBV6-1, the J gene TRBJ2-2; TRBD2 agrees at 7 bases. Germline V lookup: CDR1 MNHNS, CDR2 SASEGT. V shed 7 bases and J 0 bases; nucleotides not matched to a gene: 5. The CDR3 contains 15 residues. The CDR3 nucleotides read TGTGCCAGCATCTTCAGCGGGGCGAACACCGGGGAGCTGTTTTTT. Protein sequence: CASIFSGANTGELFF.

The CDR3 protein is CASSLEGGADEQYF. CDR3 nucleotide sequence: TGTGCCAGCAGCTTAGAAGGGGGCGCGGACGAGCAGTACTTC. This rearrangement joins TRBV7-9 to TRBJ2-7, with 7 nucleotides matching TRBD1. From germline, CDR1 is SEHNR and CDR2 FQNEAQ (reference sequence). There are 14 residues in the CDR3. J was trimmed by 5 bases and V by 1 base; bases with no gene match: 5.

This chain uses TRBV20-1 with TRBJ1-2, with D possibly being TRBD1 (6 bases). Deletions cut 8 bases from V and 6 bases from J, with 13 bases between. Germline V gene lookup returns CDR1 DFQATT and CDR2 SNEGSKA (reference sequence). CDR3 length: 11 residues. For the CDR3, the DNA is TGCAGTACTACAGGGTTTAATGGCTACACCTTC. Encoded protein: CSTTGFNGYTF.

The chain recombines TRBV7-9 with TRBJ2-1, with 12 bases aligning to TRBD2. The CDR3 is 15 residues long. Germline V CDR1 and CDR2: SEHNR, FQNEAQ (reference sequence). V was clipped by 2 bases and J by 10 bases; unmatched bases: 6. The CDR3 sequence: CASSLKTSGSIEQFF. CDR3 sequence (DNA): TGTGCCAGCAGCTTAAAGACTAGCGGGAGTATCGAGCAGTTCTTC.